This T cell receptor beta chain appears in the sequencing data of a study of T cell changes during pregnancy in multiple sclerosis. Measured with immunoSEQ multiplex PCR; TCRdb has only the in-frame clones, and not every one. The sample holds tens of thousands of clones, under 95% seen once. The germline CDR1 and CDR2 sequences are MNHNY and SVGAGI (reference sequence). Unmatched junction bases numbered 13, after V lost 4 bases and J lost 6 bases. The CDR3 runs to 16 residues. The receptor was isolated from a female donor with multiple sclerosis, enrolled in a pregnancy study. The V gene is TRBV6-6, the J gene TRBJ1-2, with TRBD1 matching 8 bases. The sample consisted of peripheral blood, taken before pregnancy. CDR3 bases: TGTGCCAGCAGTTCCTCGCCGACAGGGGCTGAGAATGGCTACACCTTC. Protein product: CASSSSPTGAENGYTF.